Shown below are 22 T cell receptor beta chains from a single sample sequenced in a study of cytomegalovirus exposure and HLA in healthy donors. Primers included in the PCR were 60 Vbeta and 13 Jbeta primers. Sequenced by immunoSEQ multiplex PCR; TCRdb stores in-frame clones only, minus some. Of about 180,000 clones in the sample, over 65% were seen once. Specimen: PBMCs. These receptors came from a man between 18 and 29 years old in good health and CMV-seronegative.

J is TRBJ2-3 and V is TRBV20-1; a possible D gene is TRBD2 (6 bases). V was trimmed by 7 bases and J by 8 bases, leaving 13 bases between them. There are 11 residues in the CDR3. Germline V gene lookup returns CDR1 DFQATT and CDR2 SNEGSKA (reference sequence). The CDR3 DNA reads TGCAGTGTCAGAATAGCGGCTACGCAGTATTTT. Translating gives CSVRIAATQYF.

The V and J genes are TRBV18 and TRBJ1-5; the D gene is possibly TRBD1 (5 bases). With 6 bases removed from V and 4 bases from J, the gap between germline ends came to 10 bases. CDR3 size: 13 residues. The germline V gene has CDR1 KGHSH and CDR2 LQKENI. The CDR3 nucleotides read TGTGCCAGCTCCGCAGCAGGGAATCAGCCCCAGCATTTT. Protein product: CASSAAGNQPQHF.

This chain connects TRBV15 to TRBJ2-1; TRBD2 agrees at 9 bases. Trimming at V came to 8 bases and at J to 4 bases, leaving 6 bases not matched to a gene. The germline gives CDR1 LNHNV, CDR2 YYDKDF (reference sequence). The CDR3 consists of 14 residues. The CDR3 loop is CATRLAEEYNEQFF. CDR3 bases: TGTGCCACCCGACTAGCGGAAGAATACAATGAGCAGTTCTTC.

The J gene is TRBJ2-3, the V gene TRBV7-9, with D unresolved. The CDR3 is 12 residues long. Germline V gene sequence: CDR1 SEHNR, CDR2 FQNEAQ (reference sequence). V lost 3 bases to trimming and J lost 6 bases, with 7 bases between them. The DNA of the CDR3 is TGTGCCAGCAGCTTTATCGGGGATACGCAGTATTTT. Amino acids: CASSFIGDTQYF.

This clone was detected a few times. The chain has TRBV5-1 and TRBJ2-3; 16 nucleotides agree with TRBD2. J was trimmed by 4 bases and V by 5 bases; bases with no gene match: 1. CDR1 SGHRS and CDR2 YFSETQ come from the germline V gene. The CDR3 loop spans 15 amino acids. The CDR3 coding sequence is TGCGCCAGCAGGGGACTAGCGGGGGGGCCAGATACGCAGTATTTT. It yields the protein CASRGLAGGPDTQYF. Combining the CDR3 with reference TRBV5-1 and TRBJ2-3 gives the whole variable domain KAGVTQTPRYLIKTRGQQVTLSCSPISGHRSVSWYQQTPGQGLQFLFEYFSETQRNKGNFPGRFSGRQFSNSRSEMNVSTLELGDSALYLCASRGLAGGPDTQYFGPGTRLTVL.

This rearrangement joins TRBV28 to TRBJ2-7, with D perhaps matching TRBD1 (8 bases). Trimming pared 3 bases from V and 4 bases from J, leaving 19 bases between. From germline, CDR1 is MDHEN and CDR2 SYDVKM. The CDR3 runs to 16 residues. The chain's CDR3 is CASSLGGQGAWYEQYF. For the CDR3, the DNA is TGTGCCAGCAGTTTGGGGGGGCAGGGGGCTTGGTACGAGCAGTACTTC.

The gene calls are TRBV11-2 and TRBJ2-1, with TRBD2 identical over 11 bases. Germline trimming cut 5 bases from V and 7 bases from J; bases unmatched to any gene: 10. Germline CDR1 reads SGHAT; CDR2 reads FQNNGV. The length of the CDR3 is 16 residues. The CDR3 protein is CASSLLIAGGLNEQFF. DNA of the CDR3: TGTGCCAGCAGCCTCCTTATAGCGGGGGGGCTTAATGAGCAGTTCTTC.

The table lists this clone with a few counts. V and J are TRBV20-1 and TRBJ2-7, with TRBD2 matching 14 bases. Germline V gene sequence: CDR1 DFQATT, CDR2 SNEGSKA (reference sequence). This CDR3 contains 11 residues. The CDR3 sequence is CSGTSGSKQYF. CDR3 sequence (DNA): TGCAGCGGGACTAGCGGGAGCAAGCAGTACTTC.

The chain recombines TRBV5-1 with TRBJ2-1; TRBD2 matches 9 bases. V shed 0 bases, J shed 3 bases, and the junction held 1 base outside the gene matches. The CDR3 consists of 15 residues. CDR1 SGHRS and CDR2 YFSETQ come from the germline V gene. CDR3 amino acids: CASSLGGGDYNEQFF. In DNA, the CDR3 is TGCGCCAGCAGCTTGGGCGGGGGGGACTACAATGAGCAGTTCTTC.

The chain is built from TRBV9 and TRBJ2-1, with TRBD2 identical over 7 bases. J lost 6 bases, V lost 5 bases, and 17 bases had no gene match. CDR1 SGDLS and CDR2 YYNGEE come from the germline V gene. The CDR3 is 17 residues long. The DNA for the CDR3 is TGTGCCAGCAGTCTAACGAACCGGCCCGGGGGGTTCAATGAGCAGTTCTTC. Translated: CASSLTNRPGGFNEQFF.

The chain links TRBV15 to TRBJ2-3; 8 positions match TRBD1. CDR1 and CDR2 (germline): LNHNV, YYDKDF (reference sequence). V was pared by 8 bases and J by 4 bases, with 5 bases of the junction left unmatched. The length of the CDR3 is 13 residues. DNA for the CDR3: TGTGCCACCGCCCAGGGGGCTGCAGATACGCAGTATTTT. Translation gives CATAQGAADTQYF.

V gene TRBV7-2 combines with J gene TRBJ2-1; 12 bases are shared with TRBD2. The germline gives CDR1 SGHTA, CDR2 FQGNSA. This CDR3 comprises 17 residues. J lost 5 bases, V lost 5 bases, and 10 bases had no gene match. The CDR3 protein is CASSHLAGGPENNEQFF. CDR3 nucleotide sequence: TGTGCCAGCAGCCACCTAGCGGGGGGGCCTGAGAACAATGAGCAGTTCTTC. Filled out from reference TRBV7-2 and TRBJ2-1, the complete variable domain reads GAGVSQSPSNKVTEKGKDVELRCDPISGHTALYWYRQSLGQGLEFLIYFQGNSAPDKSGLPSDRFSAERTGGSVSTLTIQRTQQEDSAVYLCASSHLAGGPENNEQFFGPGTRLTVL.

On this clone itself: Within the sample, other DNA sequences also encode this same CDR3. V and J are TRBV6-5 and TRBJ2-5; D remains unclear. Germline V gene lookup returns CDR1 MNHEY and CDR2 SVGAGI. The CDR3 spans 14 residues. The V and J ends lost 0 bases and 1 base respectively, with 6 bases between them. CDR3 nucleotides: TGTGCCAGCAGTTACTCGAGAATCCAAGAGACCCAGTACTTC. It codes for CASSYSRIQETQYF.

The chain recombines TRBV10-1 with TRBJ2-5; the match to TRBD2 covers 11 bases. Germline CDR1 WNHNN, CDR2 SYGVQD (reference sequence). V was clipped by 6 bases and J by 2 bases; unmatched bases: 17. This CDR3 has 19 residues. CDR3 DNA: TGCGCCAGCAGAGGAACAGGACTAACTAGCGGGAGAGGGCAAGAGACCCAGTACTTC. It is translated as CASRGTGLTSGRGQETQYF.

The CDR3 DNA is TGTGCCAGCAGTGATCGCCTAGTAGGAGAGACCCAGTACTTC. It is translated as CASSDRLVGETQYF. V gene TRBV25-1 combines with J gene TRBJ2-5; D gene ambiguous. Per germline, CDR1 MGHDK and CDR2 SYGVNS. The CDR3 consists of 14 residues. Deletions cut 3 bases from V and 4 bases from J, with 12 bases between.

This clone was seen only a few times. In DNA form, the CDR3 reads TGTGCCAGCAGCCCTCAGGGGGGCACTGAAGCTTTCTTT. This sequence encodes CASSPQGGTEAFF. The rearrangement uses TRBV7-6 and TRBJ1-1; TRBD1 matches 7 bases. Per the germline V gene, CDR1 is SGHVS and CDR2 is FNYEAQ. The CDR3 is 13 amino acids. The J segment lost 4 bases and the V segment lost 5 bases, leaving 4 bases of the junction unmatched.

The chain combines TRBV14 with TRBJ2-3, with D possibly TRBD2 on 7 matching bases. The CDR3 is 13 residues long. V lost 2 bases to trimming and J lost 14 bases, with 17 bases between them. CDR1 is SGHDN and CDR2 is FVKESK in the germline V gene. The CDR3 spells CASSQTRGTILYF. CDR3 in DNA: TGTGCCAGCAGCCAAACTAGGGGGACTATATTGTATTTT.

The gene calls are TRBV10-2 and TRBJ2-3, with TRBD2 as a possible D gene (5 bases). The V end lost 3 bases, the J end lost 4 bases, and 11 bases lay between the germline ends. The CDR3 covers 14 residues. In germline, CDR1 is WSHSY, CDR2 SAAADI. The CDR3 region has the DNA TGCGCCAGCAGTGATCGGGATTGGGCAGATACGCAGTATTTT. It is translated as CASSDRDWADTQYF.

This chain links TRBV30 with TRBJ1-6; TRBD1 agrees at 8 bases. CDR1 GTSNPN and CDR2 SVGIG come from the germline V gene (reference sequence). The trim removed 4 bases at V and 6 bases at J, leaving 5 bases unmatched. The CDR3 has 14 residues. Here the CDR3 reads CAWTRGQLNSPLHF. Written as DNA, the CDR3 is TGTGCCTGGACCAGGGGGCAACTTAATTCACCCCTCCACTTT.

The chain couples TRBV27 to TRBJ2-7; TRBD1 is a possible D gene (7 bases). In germline, CDR1 is MNHEY, CDR2 SMNVEV (reference sequence). The CDR3 has 13 residues. Trimming took 6 bases from V and 7 from J, leaving 16 bases between them. CDR3 nucleotide sequence: TGTGCCAGCAGGACCCACAGGGGAGGAGAGCAGTACTTC. Translating gives CASRTHRGGEQYF.

This clone was seen once. V is TRBV9 and J is TRBJ2-1; TRBD2 agrees at 8 bases. Germline trimming cut 0 bases from V and 7 bases from J; bases unmatched to any gene: 9. CDR1 SGDLS and CDR2 YYNGEE come from the germline V gene. This CDR3 has 16 amino acids. The CDR3 DNA reads TGTGCCAGCAGCGTAGCGGGAGGGCCTCGCGGGAATGAGCAGTTCTTC. Its protein product is CASSVAGGPRGNEQFF.

This rearrangement joins TRBV25-1 to TRBJ1-2, with D possibly matching TRBD1 (6 bases). There are 12 residues in the CDR3. The V gene's germline CDR1 is MGHDK and CDR2 SYGVNS. V was clipped by 6 bases and J by 4 bases, with 9 bases between them. The chain's CDR3 is CASRQGSYGYTF. DNA for the CDR3: TGTGCCAGCAGACAGGGCTCCTATGGCTACACCTTC.